This T cell receptor (beta chain) was recorded in a study of radiotherapy plus CTLA-4 blockade in lung cancer. Study-wide context: Among patients, over 15% showed objective responses, and roughly 31% had disease control.

Trimming removed 1 base from V and 4 bases from J; junction bases left unmatched: 16. The CDR3 length is 17 residues. From germline, CDR1 is SQVTM and CDR2 ANQGSEA. Overall study findings and caveats: Blood TCR clones of tumor origin expanded after radiotherapy plus ipilimumab.

Points on this clone: The antigen is undetermined.

TCRdb's table, derived via immunoSEQ multiplex PCR, lists solely in-frame clones and lacks some. The repertoire consists of tens of thousands of clones, with 70% to 90% occurring once and the leading ten covering around a quarter. Focal radiation and CTLA-4 blockade (ipilimumab) were tested in chemo-refractory metastatic non-small-cell lung cancer patients. The receptor comes from a human donor with non-small cell lung cancer whose response to radiotherapy plus ipilimumab could not be evaluated. The chain couples TRBV29-1 to TRBJ2-7; TRBD1 agrees at 7 bases. Source: peripheral blood, taken from a patient treated with radiotherapy plus ipilimumab. The CDR3 DNA reads TGCAGCGTTGAAGGTGATCTCGACGCAGGGGGAAGATACGAGCAGTACTTC. Its protein is CSVEGDLDAGGRYEQYF.